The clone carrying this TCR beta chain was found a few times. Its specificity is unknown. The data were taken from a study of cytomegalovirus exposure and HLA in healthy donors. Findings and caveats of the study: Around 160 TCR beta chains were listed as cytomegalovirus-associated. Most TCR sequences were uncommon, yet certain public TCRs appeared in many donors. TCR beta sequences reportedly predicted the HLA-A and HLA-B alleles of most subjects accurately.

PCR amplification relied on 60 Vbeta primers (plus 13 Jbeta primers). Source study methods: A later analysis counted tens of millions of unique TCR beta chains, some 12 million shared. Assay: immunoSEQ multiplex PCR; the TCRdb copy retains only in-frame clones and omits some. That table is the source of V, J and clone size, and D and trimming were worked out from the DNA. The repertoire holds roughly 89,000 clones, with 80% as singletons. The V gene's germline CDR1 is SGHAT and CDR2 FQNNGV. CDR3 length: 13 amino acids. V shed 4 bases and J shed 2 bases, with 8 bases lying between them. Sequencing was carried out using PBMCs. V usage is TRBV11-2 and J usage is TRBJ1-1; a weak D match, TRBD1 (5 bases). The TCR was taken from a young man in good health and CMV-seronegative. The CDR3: CASSSQVNTEAFF. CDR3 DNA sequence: TGTGCCAGCAGCTCACAGGTTAACACTGAAGCTTTCTTT.